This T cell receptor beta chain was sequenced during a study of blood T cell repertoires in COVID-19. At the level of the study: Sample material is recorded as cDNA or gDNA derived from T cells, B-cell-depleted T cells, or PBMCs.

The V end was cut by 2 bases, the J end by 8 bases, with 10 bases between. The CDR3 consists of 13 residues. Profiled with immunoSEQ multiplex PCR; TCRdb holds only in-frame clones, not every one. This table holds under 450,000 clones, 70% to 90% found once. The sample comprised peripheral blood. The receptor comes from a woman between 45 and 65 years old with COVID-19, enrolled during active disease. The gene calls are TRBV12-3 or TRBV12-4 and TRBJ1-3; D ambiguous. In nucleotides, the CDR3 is TGTGCCAGCAGTTTACCCGGGGATGACACCATATATTTT. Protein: CASSLPGDDTIYF.